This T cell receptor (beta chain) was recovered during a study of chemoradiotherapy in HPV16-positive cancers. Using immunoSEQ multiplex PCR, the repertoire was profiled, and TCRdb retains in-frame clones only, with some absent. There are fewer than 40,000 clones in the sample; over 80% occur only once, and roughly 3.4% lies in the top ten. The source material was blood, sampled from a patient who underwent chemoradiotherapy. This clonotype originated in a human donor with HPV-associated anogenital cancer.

CDR3 amino acids: CASSRRRENTEAFF. The CDR3 DNA sequence: TGTGCCAGCAGTAGACGGAGGGAGAACACTGAAGCTTTCTTT. The chain combines TRBV27 with TRBJ1-1; the D is unclear. V lost 5 bases and J lost 1, with 11 bases in between. The CDR3 is 14 residues long. CDR1 is MNHEY and CDR2 is SMNVEV in the germline V gene (reference sequence).